These T cell receptor beta chains were read from a single sample in a study of blood T cells in healthy people across ages. Using its own MiXCR run on the 5' RACE reads, TCRdb lists one record per CDR3 protein. The table includes hundreds of thousands of distinct CDR3 sequences, around 24% detected once. These data were also filed under a second study, of T cells of mothers and their children.

Sequencing was carried out using blood. These receptors were collected from a boy aged 5-17 years in good health. CDR3s include the opening cysteine and the closing phenylalanine or tryptophan. The D gene is left open where the match is weak. Clone size is not always given. Where it is, it says once, few, many or a class for expanded clones.

d_call j_call clone_size v_call cdr3_nt cdr3_aa
NA TRBJ2-3 few TRBV2 TGTGCCAGCAGCCCCGGGGCTGGAACCAGTGATACGCAGTATTTT CASSPGAGTSDTQYF
NA TRBJ2-1 many TRBV27 TGTGCCAGCAGTCCAGGGGGGTGGGTCTTGGACAATGAGCAGTTCTTC CASSPGGWVLDNEQFF
TRBD1 TRBJ2-3 NA TRBV12-3/TRBV12-4 TGTGCCAGCAGTTCAATATACGGGACAGGACCTACAGATACGCAGTATTTT CASSSIYGTGPTDTQYF
TRBD1 TRBJ2-3 NA TRBV4-3 TGCGCCAGCAGCCAAGTATACCGGGACAGAGACTTCACAGATACGCAGTATTTT CASSQVYRDRDFTDTQYF
NA TRBJ1-4 NA TRBV28 TGTGCCAGCAGTTTAATTTCTAATGAAAAACTGTTTTTT CASSLISNEKLFF
TRBD2 TRBJ2-7 few TRBV20-1 TGCAGTGCGGAGAGCGGGACTAGCGCCTCCTACGAGCAGTACTTC CSAESGTSASYEQYF
NA TRBJ1-2 few TRBV7-3 TGTGCCAGCAGCTTAATACCTACTCCCCCGGGCTATGGCTACACCTTC CASSLIPTPPGYGYTF
NA TRBJ2-7 NA TRBV7-8 TGTGCCAGCAGCTCCCTCGCTAGCAGCTACGAGCAGTACTTC CASSSLASSYEQYF
NA TRBJ2-1 NA TRBV4-3 TGCGCCAGCAGCCTTGAGACGGCCAACTCCTACAATGAGCAGTTCTTC CASSLETANSYNEQFF
NA TRBJ2-3 few TRBV9 TGTGCCAGCAGCGACCGGGACTCAACAGATACGCAGTATTTT CASSDRDSTDTQYF
NA TRBJ2-2 NA TRBV6-1 TGTGCCAGCAGCACAGACCCTAACACCGGGGAGCTGTTTTTT CASSTDPNTGELFF
NA TRBJ2-5 once TRBV20-1 TGCAGTGCTAGAGTTCTCGACAGCTCCCCTTACCAAGAGACCCAGTACTTC CSARVLDSSPYQETQYF
NA TRBJ1-4 NA TRBV3-1 TGTGCCAGCAGCCAGGCGATGGGGAGGGGGAATGAAAAACTGTTTTTT CASSQAMGRGNEKLFF
NA TRBJ2-5 few TRBV27 TGTGCCAGCAGGATGGCAGGGACCCAGTACTTC CASRMAGTQYF
TRBD2 TRBJ2-7 NA TRBV28 TGTGCCAGCAGTTCGGGAGGTGGGGCATTCTCCTACGAGCAGTACTTC CASSSGGGAFSYEQYF
NA TRBJ2-7 few TRBV29-1 TGCAGCGTTGAAGATCGGGGGCAGGTCAAGTACGAGCAGTACTTC CSVEDRGQVKYEQYF
TRBD2 TRBJ2-5 few TRBV6-2/TRBV6-3 TGTGCCACAGCGCTGCCTGGGGTCCTAGCGGGGTACACCCAGTACTTC CATALPGVLAGYTQYF
NA TRBJ2-3 once TRBV7-2 TGTGCCAGCAGCCTTTCCAGAAATACGCAGTATTTT CASSLSRNTQYF
NA TRBJ1-5 NA TRBV28 TGTGCCAGCAGTCCAATTTATAGCAATCAGCCCCAGCATTTT CASSPIYSNQPQHF
NA TRBJ2-7 few TRBV20-1 TGCAGTGCTTCCCAGGGATCCTACGAGCAGTACTTC CSASQGSYEQYF
TRBD2 TRBJ2-1 NA TRBV7-8 TGTGCCAGCAGCTTACCCGCTAGCGGGGGGAACAATGAGCAGTTCTTC CASSLPASGGNNEQFF
TRBD2 TRBJ2-3 NA TRBV7-2 TGTGCCAGCAGCTTAGTGGGGACTAGCGGGGGGGGCACAGATACGCAGTATTTT CASSLVGTSGGGTDTQYF
NA TRBJ2-1 few TRBV27 TGTGCCAGCAGTTTCGTTTCGCGGGGCGTATACAATGAGCAGTTCTTC CASSFVSRGVYNEQFF
NA TRBJ2-4 NA TRBV18 TGTGCCAGCTCACCGGGAAATACTAACATTCAGTACTTC CASSPGNTNIQYF
TRBD2 TRBJ2-3 NA TRBV7-2 TGTGCCAGCAGCTTAGAAGGGACTAGCGGGGTATTCACAGATACGCAGTATTTT CASSLEGTSGVFTDTQYF
TRBD1 TRBJ1-6 NA TRBV27 TGTGCCAGCAGAGGGACAGGCGATAATTCACCCCTCCACTTT CASRGTGDNSPLHF
TRBD2 TRBJ2-1 NA TRBV3-1 TGTGCCAGCAGCCAAGAAGCGGGGGTCTACAATGAGCAGTTCTTC CASSQEAGVYNEQFF
NA TRBJ2-5 NA TRBV5-1 TGCGCCAGCAGCTTGACTGGATCATGGGAGCAGTACTTC CASSLTGSWEQYF
NA TRBJ2-5 NA TRBV20-1 TGCAGTGCTAGAGGGCTAGTCCAAGAGACCCAGTACTTC CSARGLVQETQYF
TRBD2 TRBJ2-3 NA TRBV10-3 TGTGCCATCAGTGCTCGAGATAGCGGGGGGGGCACAGATACGCAGTATTTT CAISARDSGGGTDTQYF
NA TRBJ1-5 few TRBV6-5 TGTGCCAGCAGCGTAGTGGCAAGTCAGCCCCAGCATTTT CASSVVASQPQHF
NA TRBJ2-7 NA TRBV29-1 TGCAGCGTTGAAGACGGCAGGGGCTCCTACGAGCAGTACTTC CSVEDGRGSYEQYF
TRBD2 TRBJ2-7 NA TRBV4-3 TGCGCCAGCAGCCAAGATCCAGCGGGAGGTGAAAGCGAGCAGTACTTC CASSQDPAGGESEQYF
TRBD1 TRBJ2-4 few TRBV7-3 TGTGCCAGCAGCTTAATTCCGACAGGGATAGGTAGTCGAGCCAAAAACATTCAGTACTTC CASSLIPTGIGSRAKNIQYF
TRBD1 TRBJ2-2 few TRBV7-3 TGTGCCAGCAGACCAGACAGGGGAGAGCTGTTTTTT CASRPDRGELFF
TRBD1 TRBJ2-5 NA TRBV29-1 TGCAGCGTCCCGGGACAGCTTAGCTCCTACAAGCAGTACTTC CSVPGQLSSYKQYF
TRBD1 TRBJ2-6 NA TRBV27 TGTGCCAGCAGTTTATACCAGGGGGCCTCTGGGGCCAACGTCCCGACTTTC CASSLYQGASGANVPTF
NA TRBJ1-2 NA TRBV4-2 TGTGCCAGCAGCCATCCCCGACAGCCGAACTATGGCTACACCTTC CASSHPRQPNYGYTF
TRBD1 TRBJ1-6 few TRBV5-8 TGTGCCAGCAGCGAGATGACAGGGGATGGTTCACCCCTCCACTTT CASSEMTGDGSPLHF
TRBD2 TRBJ2-1 NA TRBV11-3 TGTGCCAGCAGCTTAGAGGCTAGCGGGAGGAATGAGCAGTTCTTC CASSLEASGRNEQFF
NA TRBJ2-7 NA TRBV28 TGTGCCAGCACTTGGGCAGGGGCTTCCTCCGGGCAGTACTTC CASTWAGASSGQYF
TRBD2 TRBJ2-5 NA TRBV12-3/TRBV12-4 TGTGCCAGCAGTCCCCATAGCGGGGGGAGGGAGACCCAGTACTTC CASSPHSGGRETQYF
TRBD2 TRBJ2-1 NA TRBV19 TGTGCCAGTAGTACTACGGGACTAGCGGGAGCCGGGACCCCCGATGAGCAGTTCTTC CASSTTGLAGAGTPDEQFF